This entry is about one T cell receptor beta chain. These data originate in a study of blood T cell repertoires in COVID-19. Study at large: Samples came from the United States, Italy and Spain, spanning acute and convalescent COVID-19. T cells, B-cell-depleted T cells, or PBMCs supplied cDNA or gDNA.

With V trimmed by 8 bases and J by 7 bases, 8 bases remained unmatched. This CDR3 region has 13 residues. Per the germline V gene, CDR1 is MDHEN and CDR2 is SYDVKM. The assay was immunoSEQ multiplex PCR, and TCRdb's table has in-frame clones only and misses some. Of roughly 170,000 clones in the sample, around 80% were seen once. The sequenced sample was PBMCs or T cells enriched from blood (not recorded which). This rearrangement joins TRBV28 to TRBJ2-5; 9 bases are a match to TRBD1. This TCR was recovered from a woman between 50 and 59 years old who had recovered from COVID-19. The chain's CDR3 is CASLPGQGLTQYF. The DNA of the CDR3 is TGTGCCAGCCTTCCGGGACAGGGTTTGACCCAGTACTTC.